Shown below are 10 T cell receptor beta chains from a single sample sequenced in a study of blood T cell repertoires in COVID-19. TCRdb's table, derived via immunoSEQ multiplex PCR, lists solely in-frame clones and lacks some. Among roughly 190,000 clones, 80% to 85% were seen once, and the ten largest hold over 2.5%. Sequencing was done on a sample of peripheral blood. The source of these receptors is a human donor with acute or convalescent COVID-19. The donor label of this sample is uncertain.

This clone has a handful of counts. V is TRBV19 and J is TRBJ1-4; 12 nucleotides agree with TRBD1. Per the germline V gene, CDR1 is LNHDA and CDR2 is SQIVND (reference sequence). J was trimmed by 8 bases and V by 3 bases; bases with no gene match: 4. This CDR3 has 15 residues. The CDR3 DNA reads TGTGCCAGTAGTATTCAGGGGACAGGGGGCGAAAAACTGTTTTTT. Encoded protein: CASSIQGTGGEKLFF.

DNA of the CDR3: TGTGCCAGCAGTTTACCCGGACAGGGGACCTACGAGCAGTACTTC. The encoded protein is CASSLPGQGTYEQYF. The rearrangement joins TRBV27 to TRBJ2-7; 9 bases match TRBD1. With 2 bases clipped from V and 2 bases from J, the junction kept 4 bases outside the gene matches. In germline, CDR1 is MNHEY, CDR2 SMNVEV (reference sequence). CDR3 length: 15 residues.

The chain is built from TRBV6-1 and TRBJ1-5, with 8 bases that match TRBD1. This CDR3 spans 16 amino acids. J was trimmed by 3 bases and V by 2 bases; bases with no gene match: 6. Germline CDR1 MNHNS, CDR2 SASEGT. The CDR3 sequence is CASSERQGADNQPQHF. In nucleotides, the CDR3 is TGTGCCAGCAGTGAAAGGCAGGGGGCTGACAATCAGCCCCAGCATTTT.

V gene TRBV19 combines with J gene TRBJ1-1, with 8 nucleotides matching TRBD1. The germline gives CDR1 LNHDA, CDR2 SQIVND (reference sequence). This CDR3 is built from 14 residues. Losses at the gene ends were 4 bases for V and 3 bases for J; bases not matched to a gene: 4. The CDR3 region is CASSRQGIDTEAFF. DNA for the CDR3: TGTGCCAGTAGTAGACAGGGGATTGACACTGAAGCTTTCTTT.

The chain combines TRBV25-1 with TRBJ1-2; no definite D call. Per the germline V gene, CDR1 is MGHDK and CDR2 is SYGVNS. The CDR3 totals 13 residues. With 11 bases removed from V and 2 bases from J, the gap between germline ends came to 15 bases. The CDR3: CAGTQSLNYGYTF. The DNA of the CDR3 is TGTGCCGGCACCCAGTCCCTGAACTATGGCTACACCTTC.

The chain is built from TRBV9 and TRBJ2-2, with D tentatively TRBD1 (5 bases). Trimming shortened V by 3 bases and J by 5 bases, and 17 bases separated the two germline ends. The CDR3 contains 16 residues. Germline V gene lookup returns CDR1 SGDLS and CDR2 YYNGEE. CDR3 DNA sequence: TGTGCCAGCAGCGGTGTTGTAGGACATATGACCGGGGAGCTGTTTTTT. It is translated as CASSGVVGHMTGELFF.

The chain recombines TRBV6-1 with TRBJ2-1; 8 bases match TRBD2. CDR3 size: 15 residues. V trimming: 2 bases; J trimming: 6 bases; junction bases outside the gene matches: 6. CDR1 is MNHNS and CDR2 is SASEGT in the germline V gene. This CDR3 reads CASSEIAGKINEQFF. The CDR3 coding sequence is TGTGCCAGCAGTGAAATAGCGGGAAAGATCAATGAGCAGTTCTTC.

The chain recombines TRBV5-6 with TRBJ1-1, with a tentative D call TRBD1 (5 bases). Looked up from germline, CDR1 is SGHDT and CDR2 is YYEEEE. V dropped 4 bases and J dropped 5 bases, with 15 bases sitting between them. This CDR3 contains 14 residues. Here the CDR3 reads CASSHGVGGTEAFF. The CDR3 nucleotides read TGTGCCAGCAGCCATGGAGTGGGGGGTACTGAAGCTTTCTTT.

This clone has just one count. The chain employs TRBV11-3 and TRBJ2-5; the match to TRBD2 covers 13 bases. V shed 5 bases and J 0 bases; nucleotides not matched to a gene: 3. CDR3 size: 16 residues. Looked up from germline, CDR1 is SGHNT and CDR2 is YENEEA. The CDR3 DNA sequence: TGTGCCAGCAGCCGAGGGACTAGCGGGGACCAAGAGACCCAGTACTTC. This sequence encodes CASSRGTSGDQETQYF.

The chain links TRBV19 to TRBJ2-4, with 8 bases identical to TRBD2. Germline lookup yields CDR1 LNHDA and CDR2 SQIVND (reference sequence). J lost 2 bases, V lost 6 bases, and 12 bases had no gene match. This CDR3 has 17 residues. The CDR3 spells CASSSLGVAGTKNIQYF. CDR3 in DNA: TGTGCCAGTAGCTCACTCGGGGTAGCGGGGACCAAAAACATTCAGTACTTC.